In its sample, the clone carrying this T cell receptor beta chain was seen many times. What it recognizes is unknown. The germline V gene has CDR1 MNHEY and CDR2 SVGAGI. The CDR3 is 15 amino acids. V lost 6 bases and J 4 bases, leaving 18 bases between the germline ends. The source of the sample is a study of neurological immune-mediated disorders. A 10-nucleotide random UMI tagged transcripts in template-switch 5'RACE cDNA synthesis. TCRdb reprocessed the 5' RACE reads via MiXCR and lists one record per CDR3 protein. The sample lists about 21,000 distinct CDR3 sequences; about 15% were seen once. The unsorted libraries originated from 2 million PBMCs that had been stored at -80 C. Whole-study results and caveats: Private repertoires in all groups were suggested, as expanded clones shared no CDR3 amino acid sequences across subjects. Expansion of TCR clones was greatest in HTLV-1-associated myelopathy and smallest in multiple sclerosis, where it fell below that of healthy controls.

The gene calls are TRBV6-5 and TRBJ2-5; D unclear. Input material: PBMCs. This TCR was sampled from a female donor with HTLV-1-associated myelopathy (HAM/TSP). For the CDR3, the DNA is TGTGCCAGCAGGGAATCGGCCGGTGGGATAGAGACCCAGTACTTC. This codes for CASRESAGGIETQYF.